Following are 13 T cell receptor beta chains from one sample sequenced in a study of CD8 T cells in ankylosing spondylitis. TCRdb fed the 5' RACE reads into MiXCR, producing one record per CDR3 protein. The sample shows fewer than 550,000 distinct CDR3 sequences, about 5.4% of them seen only once. These TCRs are of unknown antigen specificity. Study conclusions and caveats: It appeared that ankylosing spondylitis blood was characterized by a TCR beta motif of under ten highly homologous variants.

Material for sequencing was blood, either unsorted or a sorted T cell fraction (not recorded which). Receptors were obtained from a male donor with ankylosing spondylitis.

This clonotype was counted ten times or more. This sequence joins TRBV4-2 and TRBJ2-5, with D tentatively TRBD1 or TRBD2 (6 bases each). The CDR3 sequence is 14 residues long. The germline V and J ends were trimmed by 3 bases and 7 bases, with 15 bases remaining between them. CDR1 and CDR2 from the germline V gene are LGHNA and YNFKEQ. The CDR3 sequence is CASSQVQGGGTQYF. CDR3 coding DNA: TGTGCCAGCAGCCAGGTACAGGGAGGAGGGACCCAGTACTTC.

This clonotype was detected a few times. This rearrangement joins TRBV6-6 to TRBJ1-6; a weak D match, TRBD1 (5 bases). Trimming shortened V by 6 bases and J by 5 bases, and 8 bases separated the two germline ends. This CDR3 region has 13 residues. Germline V gene lookup returns CDR1 MNHNY and CDR2 SVGAGI (reference sequence). CDR3: CASRGDDNSPLHF. The CDR3 bases are TGTGCCAGCAGGGGGGACGATAATTCACCCCTCCACTTT.

This clonotype has ten or more counts. This chain connects TRBV5-1 to TRBJ2-7; either TRBD1 or TRBD2 may fit D (5 bases each). Trimming stripped 3 bases from V and 0 bases from J, with 10 bases between. The CDR3 contains 14 residues. CDR1 SGHRS and CDR2 YFSETQ come from the germline V gene. The CDR3 spells CASSWGRPSYEQYF. In DNA form, the CDR3 reads TGCGCCAGCAGCTGGGGGAGACCCTCCTACGAGCAGTACTTC.

In its sample, this clonotype was seen a few times. The chain recombines TRBV10-3 with TRBJ1-2, with 8 bases lining up with TRBD1. J lost 6 bases, V lost 4 bases, and 4 bases had no gene match. The CDR3 runs to 13 residues. The germline gives CDR1 ENHRY, CDR2 SYGVKD. CDR3 protein: CAISAQGAHGYTF. The CDR3 DNA reads as TGTGCCATCAGTGCGCAGGGGGCACATGGCTACACCTTC.

This clonotype has a count of ten or more. V gene TRBV5-1 combines with J gene TRBJ1-2; D is possibly TRBD1 (5 bases). Trimming stripped 4 bases from V and 4 bases from J, with 11 bases between. The CDR3 sequence is 13 residues long. CDR1 is SGHRS and CDR2 is YFSETQ in the germline V gene. CDR3 amino acids: CASSPQEFYGYTF. CDR3 in DNA: TGCGCCAGCAGCCCACAGGAATTCTATGGCTACACCTTC.

This clonotype was seen ten or more times. This sequence joins TRBV20-1 and TRBJ2-3; the match to TRBD2 covers 11 bases. The V gene end was trimmed by 5 bases and the J gene end by 2 bases; junction bases not matched to a gene: 9. This CDR3 comprises 16 residues. CDR1 is DFQATT, CDR2 SNEGSKA, per germline (reference sequence). The CDR3 protein is CSAADLAGGTTDTQYF. The CDR3 coding sequence is TGCAGTGCTGCCGATCTAGCGGGGGGAACCACAGATACGCAGTATTTT.

This clonotype has at least ten counts. The V and J genes are TRBV4-3 and TRBJ1-6; 11 bases line up with TRBD1. J was trimmed by 7 bases and V by 4 bases; bases with no gene match: 3. The CDR3 covers 15 residues. The germline CDR1 and CDR2 sequences are LGHNA and YSLEER. The CDR3 nucleotides are TGCGCCAGCAGCCTGGACAGGGGGCTGAATTCACCCCTCCACTTT. Protein product: CASSLDRGLNSPLHF.

This clonotype was counted many times. The chain joins TRBV12-3 or TRBV12-4 to TRBJ2-1, with D maybe TRBD1 (5 bases). The CDR3 loop spans 13 amino acids. Trimming pared 6 bases from V and 3 bases from J, leaving 9 bases between. The CDR3: CASRQEFYNEQFF. CDR3 nucleotide sequence: TGTGCCAGCAGACAGGAATTCTACAATGAGCAGTTCTTC.

This clonotype was detected many times. The chain joins TRBV12-3 or TRBV12-4 to TRBJ2-2; the D gene is possibly TRBD1 (6 bases). Trimming removed 7 bases from V and 0 bases from J, with 12 bases in between. CDR3 length: 15 amino acids. The CDR3 DNA reads TGTGCCAGCAACCAACGACAGGCGAACACCGGGGAGCTGTTTTTT. Protein sequence: CASNQRQANTGELFF.

The chain couples TRBV15 to TRBJ1-5; D is ambiguous. Trimming removed 2 bases at V and 10 bases at J, with 15 bases between. Germline V gene data show CDR1 as LNHNV and CDR2 as YYDKDF (reference sequence). CDR3 length equals 14 residues. Here the CDR3 DNA reads TGTGCCACCAGCAGACCGGACGGTGATCCTCCCCAGCATTTT. Protein product: CATSRPDGDPPQHF.

This clonotype came up many times. The V call is TRBV20-1, the J call TRBJ2-7; weak D call: TRBD1 (5 bases). The V end lost 0 bases, the J end lost 1 base, and 7 bases lay between the germline ends. From germline, CDR1 is DFQATT and CDR2 SNEGSKA (reference sequence). This CDR3 region has 13 residues. CDR3 coding DNA: TGCAGTGCTAGAGATTACAGGTCCTACGAGCAGTACTTC. Translation: CSARDYRSYEQYF.

This clonotype has at least ten counts. The chain joins TRBV6-2 or TRBV6-3 to TRBJ2-7; TRBD2 might be the D (7 bases). The V gene lost 5 bases and the J gene lost 0 bases, with 14 bases spanning the gap. The V gene's germline CDR1 is MNHEY and CDR2 SVGEGT. There are 15 residues in the CDR3. DNA for the CDR3: TGTGCCAGCAGTCCCTTGGGGGGGCCCTCCTACGAGCAGTACTTC. It codes for CASSPLGGPSYEQYF.

This clonotype was seen repeatedly, ten times or more. The chain employs TRBV28 and TRBJ2-7, with D unresolved. The V end was cut by 7 bases, the J end by 0 bases, with 16 bases between. The CDR3 spans 15 residues. The V gene's germline CDR1 is MDHEN and CDR2 SYDVKM. The CDR3 loop reads CASTDGGRSSYEQYF. The CDR3 coding sequence is TGTGCCAGCACCGACGGCGGCAGGAGCTCCTACGAGCAGTACTTC.